This T cell receptor (beta chain) was observed in a study of T cells expressing NK-cell markers. Study details: One of eight sequenced donors was HCMV-seronegative; the other seven were seropositive.

The study, taken as a whole, reports: In four donors, these clonotypes also led the CD3+CD56-NKG2C+ fraction. NKG2C+ dominant clonotype frequencies in five or six donors were roughly 1.0-7.0% of CD8+ T cells.

Remarks on this clonotype: The antigen is not known.

The cDNA for TCR beta came from 5'RACE template switching with UMIs. TCRdb re-called the 5' RACE reads and shows each CDR3 protein once, DNA omitted. This sample's clone table lists around 380,000 distinct CDR3 sequences. Germline assignment: CDR1 MNHEY and CDR2 SMNVEV (reference sequence). This CDR3 region has 13 residues. The J gene is TRBJ1-6, the V gene TRBV27. Input material: blood T cells: a sorted CD56 or NKG2C T cell subset, CD4+ or CD8+ T cells, or bulk PBMC T cells (not recorded which). The sequence derives from a woman in her 50s in good health. The chain's CDR3 is CASRGLSNSPLHF.